Given below is one T cell receptor beta chain in context. The antigen remains unidentified. A much larger clonotype is one base distant, so this may be a read error. The protocol was immunoSEQ multiplex PCR, while the TCRdb copy is restricted to in-frame clones and leaves out a portion. The data contain some 1 million clones, around four fifths of them seen just once; the ten biggest clones take up approximately 1.5%. The length of the CDR3 is 12 residues. CDR1 SGHTA and CDR2 FQGNSA come from the germline V gene. V was clipped by 1 base and J by 4 bases, with 4 bases between them. The source of the sample is a study of shared clonotypes between healthy human individuals. Study-wide results and caveats: Some clonotypes were shared by all four sorted-subset donors, while others were not shared. The non-shared ones had lower generation probabilities than the shared ones. Clonotype sharing across donors was expected to vary with sequencing depth. Only blood was sampled, and tissue TCR repertoires likely differ from blood ones.

This receptor was identified in a young man in good health. The gene calls are TRBV7-2 and TRBJ2-5; D ambiguous. Sample: memory CD4+ T cells sorted from blood. Subset given: CD45RA-negative fraction. The CDR3 DNA sequence: TGTGCCAGCAGCTTAGTCCCAGAGACCCAGTACTTC. Protein: CASSLVPETQYF.